Listed below are T cell receptor beta chains from one sample, sequenced in a study of T-cell memory formation after mild COVID-19. A single record per CDR3 protein comes from TCRdb applying MiXCR to the 5' RACE reads. The sample consists of roughly 190,000 distinct CDR3 sequences, around 30% of them appearing once. Source material: PBMCs or a T cell subset sorted from them (not recorded which). The receptors stem from an adult woman who had mild COVID-19 (a few samples of this study predate the infection). Cell type and time point are not known. CDR3s leave out the opening cysteine and the closing phenylalanine or tryptophan.

CDR3 length	V gene	J gene	CDR3 protein
14	TRBV7-9	TRBJ2-3	ASRETGTGGTDTQY
14	TRBV6-1	TRBJ2-1	ASTTGGLRVYNEQF
13	TRBV19	TRBJ2-2	ASSPDRVGTGELF
13	TRBV9	TRBJ2-6	ASSPGGSGANVLT
11	TRBV12-3/TRBV12-4	TRBJ1-2	ASSLAAYYGYT
12	TRBV12-3/TRBV12-4	TRBJ2-5	ASSRQGAQETQY
13	TRBV5-5	TRBJ1-2	ASSLVTGENYGYT
11	TRBV6-1	TRBJ1-5	ASGQGLNQPQH
13	TRBV11-2	TRBJ2-1	ASSSLATIYNEQF
15	TRBV15	TRBJ2-3	ATSRSLAGVGGDTQY
13	TRBV9	TRBJ2-7	ASSVSWSTGWEQY
14	TRBV6-2/TRBV6-3	TRBJ2-1	ASSYRTGPQYNEQF
8	TRBV29-1	TRBJ2-7	SVAVGEQY
12	TRBV7-9	TRBJ2-7	ASSPTEDPYEQY
11	TRBV3-1	TRBJ2-2	ASSRGGTGELF
15	TRBV6-6	TRBJ2-2	ASTSSLAGGFTGELF
11	TRBV7-2	TRBJ2-1	ASRGGTTNEQF
13	TRBV4-3	TRBJ2-1	ASSQGLAGRNEQF
12	TRBV7-9	TRBJ2-5	ASSPPGLQETQY
15	TRBV5-1	TRBJ1-6	ASSLVGNGAWGSPLH
17	TRBV4-1	TRBJ1-2	ASSQDPGVGRRLDYGYT
12	TRBV5-6	TRBJ2-1	ASSSGLAYNEQF
12	TRBV7-6	TRBJ2-1	ASSSGTLYNEQF
13	TRBV11-2	TRBJ1-1	ASSLSPGINLGAF
13	TRBV5-1	TRBJ1-4	ASSLGRGTNEKLF
12	TRBV12-3/TRBV12-4	TRBJ1-5	ASSLTEGRDPGH
12	TRBV18	TRBJ1-5	ASSPDRGGQPQH
13	TRBV7-9	TRBJ2-7	ASSSRDSSIGEQY
13	TRBV10-3	TRBJ2-2	AISTPGTNTGELF
13	TRBV12-3/TRBV12-4	TRBJ1-2	ASSLRTETNYGYT
14	TRBV20-1	TRBJ2-2	SARDPGQGNTGELF